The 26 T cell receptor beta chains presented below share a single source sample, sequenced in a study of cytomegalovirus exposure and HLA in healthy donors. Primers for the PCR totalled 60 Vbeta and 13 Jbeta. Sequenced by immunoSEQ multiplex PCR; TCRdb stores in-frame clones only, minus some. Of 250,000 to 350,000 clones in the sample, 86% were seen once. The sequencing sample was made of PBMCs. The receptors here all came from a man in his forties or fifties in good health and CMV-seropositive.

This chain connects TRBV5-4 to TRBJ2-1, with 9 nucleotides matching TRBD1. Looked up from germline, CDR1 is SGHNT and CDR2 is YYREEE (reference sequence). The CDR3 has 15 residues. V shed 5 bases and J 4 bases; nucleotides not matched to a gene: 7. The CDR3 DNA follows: TGTGCCAGCAGTATGCCCGGGACAGGGTACAATGAGCAGTTCTTC. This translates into CASSMPGTGYNEQFF.

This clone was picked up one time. CDR3 region: CASKAPLGGVHGYTF. DNA for the CDR3: TGTGCCAGCAAGGCCCCTCTCGGGGGAGTACATGGCTACACCTTC. The rearrangement joins TRBV28 to TRBJ1-2; tentatively, D is TRBD1 (5 bases). V shed 7 bases and J shed 6 bases, with 21 bases lying between them. CDR1 and CDR2 from the germline V gene are MDHEN and SYDVKM. The CDR3 contains 15 residues.

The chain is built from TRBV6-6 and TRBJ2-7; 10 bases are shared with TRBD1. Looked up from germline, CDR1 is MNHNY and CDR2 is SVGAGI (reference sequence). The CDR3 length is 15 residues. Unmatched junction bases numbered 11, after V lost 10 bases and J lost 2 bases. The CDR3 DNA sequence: TGTGCCACCGGTCCCCCCGGGACAGGGGCCTACGAGCAGTACTTC. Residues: CATGPPGTGAYEQYF.

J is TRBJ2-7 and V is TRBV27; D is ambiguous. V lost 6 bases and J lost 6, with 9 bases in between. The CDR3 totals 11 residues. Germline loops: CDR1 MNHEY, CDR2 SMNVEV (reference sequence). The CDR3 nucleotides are TGTGCCAGCAGGACTTACGGCGAGCAGTACTTC. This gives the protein CASRTYGEQYF.

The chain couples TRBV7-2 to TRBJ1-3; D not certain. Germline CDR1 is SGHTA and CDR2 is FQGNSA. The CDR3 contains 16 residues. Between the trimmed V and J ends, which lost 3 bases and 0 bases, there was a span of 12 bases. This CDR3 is CASSLDLQISGNTIYF. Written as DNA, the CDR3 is TGTGCCAGCAGCTTGGACTTGCAGATCTCTGGAAACACCATATATTTT.

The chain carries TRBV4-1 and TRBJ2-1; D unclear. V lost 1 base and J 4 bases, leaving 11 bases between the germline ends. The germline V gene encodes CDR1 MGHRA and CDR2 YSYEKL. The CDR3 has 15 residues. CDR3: CASSQVDDKYNEQFF. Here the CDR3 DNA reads TGCGCCAGCAGCCAAGTTGACGACAAGTACAATGAGCAGTTCTTC.

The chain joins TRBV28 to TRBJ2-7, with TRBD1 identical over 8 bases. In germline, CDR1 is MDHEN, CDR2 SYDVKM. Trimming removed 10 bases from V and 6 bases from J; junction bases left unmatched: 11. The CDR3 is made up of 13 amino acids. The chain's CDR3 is CAIQTGARGEQYF. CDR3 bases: TGTGCCATCCAGACAGGGGCCAGGGGCGAGCAGTACTTC.

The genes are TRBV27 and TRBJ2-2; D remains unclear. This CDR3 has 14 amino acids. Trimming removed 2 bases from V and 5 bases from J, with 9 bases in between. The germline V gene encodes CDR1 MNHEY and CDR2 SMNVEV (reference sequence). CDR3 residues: CASSLILETGELFF. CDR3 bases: TGTGCCAGCAGTTTAATTCTGGAGACCGGGGAGCTGTTTTTT.

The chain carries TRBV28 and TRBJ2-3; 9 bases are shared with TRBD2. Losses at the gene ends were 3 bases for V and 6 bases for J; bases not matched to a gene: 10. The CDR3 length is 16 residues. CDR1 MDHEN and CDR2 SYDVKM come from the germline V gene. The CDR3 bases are TGTGCCAGCAGTTTTCGGACTAGCGCCTCAGCTGATACGCAGTATTTT. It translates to CASSFRTSASADTQYF.

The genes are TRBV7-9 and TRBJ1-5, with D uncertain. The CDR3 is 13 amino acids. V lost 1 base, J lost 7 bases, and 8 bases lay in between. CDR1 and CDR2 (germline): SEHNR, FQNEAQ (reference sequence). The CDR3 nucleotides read TGTGCCAGCAGCTTAGGAGAGTGGCAGCCCCAGCATTTT. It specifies CASSLGEWQPQHF.

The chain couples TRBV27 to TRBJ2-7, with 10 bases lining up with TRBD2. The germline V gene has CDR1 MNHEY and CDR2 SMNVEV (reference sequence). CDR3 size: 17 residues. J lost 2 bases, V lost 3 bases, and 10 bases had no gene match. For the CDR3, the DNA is TGTGCCAGCAGTTTGACAGGAAAAACTAGCGGGACCTACGAGCAGTACTTC. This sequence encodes CASSLTGKTSGTYEQYF.

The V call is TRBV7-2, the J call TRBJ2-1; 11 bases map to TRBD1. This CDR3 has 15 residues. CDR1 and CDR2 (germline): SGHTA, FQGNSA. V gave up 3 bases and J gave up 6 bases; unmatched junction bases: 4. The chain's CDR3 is CASSFIGQGANEQFF. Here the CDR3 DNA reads TGTGCCAGCAGCTTTATCGGACAGGGGGCCAATGAGCAGTTCTTC.

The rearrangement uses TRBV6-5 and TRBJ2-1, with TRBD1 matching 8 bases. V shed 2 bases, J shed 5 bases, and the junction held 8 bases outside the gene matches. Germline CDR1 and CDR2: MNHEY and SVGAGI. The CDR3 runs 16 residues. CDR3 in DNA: TGTGCCAGCAGTTACGGTGTGACAGGGGCCGACAATGAGCAGTTCTTC. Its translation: CASSYGVTGADNEQFF.

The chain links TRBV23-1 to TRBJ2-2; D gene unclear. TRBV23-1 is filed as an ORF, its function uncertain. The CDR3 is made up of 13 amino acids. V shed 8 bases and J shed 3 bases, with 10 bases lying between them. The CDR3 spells CASPDNYTGELFF. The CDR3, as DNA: TGCGCCAGCCCCGACAACTACACCGGGGAGCTGTTTTTT.

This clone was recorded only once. CDR3 protein: CASSVGLAGASSTDTQYF. CDR3 DNA sequence: TGTGCCAGCAGTGTTGGGCTAGCGGGGGCCTCTAGCACAGATACGCAGTATTTT. V usage is TRBV6-1 and J usage is TRBJ2-3, with TRBD2 identical over 10 bases. This CDR3 is built from 18 residues. From germline, CDR1 is MNHNS and CDR2 SASEGT. J lost 0 bases, V lost 4 bases, and 10 bases had no gene match.

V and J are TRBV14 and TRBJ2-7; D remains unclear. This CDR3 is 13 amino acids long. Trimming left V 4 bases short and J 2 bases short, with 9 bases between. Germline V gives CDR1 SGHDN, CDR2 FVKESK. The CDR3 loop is CASSRLPAYEQYF. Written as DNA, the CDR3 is TGTGCCAGCAGCCGTCTCCCCGCCTACGAGCAGTACTTC.

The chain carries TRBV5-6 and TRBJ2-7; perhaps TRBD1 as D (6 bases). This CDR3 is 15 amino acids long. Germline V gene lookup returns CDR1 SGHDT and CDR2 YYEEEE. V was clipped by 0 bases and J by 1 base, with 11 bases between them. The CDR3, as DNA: TGTGCCAGCAGCTTGGTGGGACACAAGTCCTACGAGCAGTACTTC. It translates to CASSLVGHKSYEQYF. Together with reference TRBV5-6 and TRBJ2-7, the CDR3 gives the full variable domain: DAGVTQSPTHLIKTRGQQVTLRCSPKSGHDTVSWYQQALGQGPQFIFQYYEEEERQRGNFPDRFSGHQFPNYSSELNVNALLLGDSALYLCASSLVGHKSYEQYFGPGTRLTVT.

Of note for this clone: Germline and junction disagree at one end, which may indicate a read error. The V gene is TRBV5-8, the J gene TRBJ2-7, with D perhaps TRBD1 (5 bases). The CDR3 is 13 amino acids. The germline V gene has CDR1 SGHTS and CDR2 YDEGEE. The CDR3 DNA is TGTGCCAGCAACTTGCGACAGTCCTACGAGCAGTACTTC. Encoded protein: CASNLRQSYEQYF.

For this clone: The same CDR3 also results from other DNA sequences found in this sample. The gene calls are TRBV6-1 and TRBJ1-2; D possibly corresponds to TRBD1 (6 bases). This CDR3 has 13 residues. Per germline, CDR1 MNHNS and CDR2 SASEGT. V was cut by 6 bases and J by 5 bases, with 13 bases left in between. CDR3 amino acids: CASRVQGRYGYTF. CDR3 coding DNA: TGTGCCAGCAGAGTACAGGGTCGGTATGGCTACACCTTC.

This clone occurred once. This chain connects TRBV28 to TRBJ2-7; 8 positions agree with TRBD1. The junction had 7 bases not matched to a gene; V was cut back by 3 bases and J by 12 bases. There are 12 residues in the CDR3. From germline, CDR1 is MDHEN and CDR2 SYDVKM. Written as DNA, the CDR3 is TGTGCCAGCAGTTTGGCACAGGGGGTGCCGTACTTC. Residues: CASSLAQGVPYF. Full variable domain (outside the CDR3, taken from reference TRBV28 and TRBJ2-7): DVKVTQSSRYLVKRTGEKVFLECVQDMDHENMFWYRQDPGLGLRLIYFSYDVKMKEKGDIPEGYSVSREKKERFSLILESASTNQTSMYLCASSLAQGVPYFGPGTRLTVT.

The CDR3 region is CASSSPGQGVSGANVLTF. In nucleotides, the CDR3 is TGTGCCAGCAGTTCTCCGGGACAGGGCGTCTCTGGGGCCAACGTCCTGACTTTC. The chain uses TRBV27 and TRBJ2-6, with 9 bases aligning to TRBD1. J was trimmed by 0 bases and V by 4 bases; bases with no gene match: 7. Germline V gene data show CDR1 as MNHEY and CDR2 as SMNVEV (reference sequence). This CDR3 spans 18 amino acids. Full variable domain (rest looked up from reference TRBV27 and TRBJ2-6): EAQVTQNPRYLITVTGKKLTVTCSQNMNHEYMSWYRQDPGLGLRQIYYSMNVEVTDKGDVPEGYKVSRKEKRNFPLILESPSPNQTSLYFCASSSPGQGVSGANVLTFGAGSRLTVL.

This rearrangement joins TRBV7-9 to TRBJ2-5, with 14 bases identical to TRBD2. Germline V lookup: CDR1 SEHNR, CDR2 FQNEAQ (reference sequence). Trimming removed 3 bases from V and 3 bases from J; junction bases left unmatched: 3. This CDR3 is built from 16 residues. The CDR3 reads CASSFVGLAGEETQYF. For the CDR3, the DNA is TGTGCCAGCAGCTTTGTGGGACTAGCGGGAGAAGAGACCCAGTACTTC.

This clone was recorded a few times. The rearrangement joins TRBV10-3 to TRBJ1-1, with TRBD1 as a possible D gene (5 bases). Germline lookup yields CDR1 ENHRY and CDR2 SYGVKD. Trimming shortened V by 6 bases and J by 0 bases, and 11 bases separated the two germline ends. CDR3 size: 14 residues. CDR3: CAISPGEMNTEAFF. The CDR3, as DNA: TGTGCCATCAGCCCGGGGGAAATGAACACTGAAGCTTTCTTT.

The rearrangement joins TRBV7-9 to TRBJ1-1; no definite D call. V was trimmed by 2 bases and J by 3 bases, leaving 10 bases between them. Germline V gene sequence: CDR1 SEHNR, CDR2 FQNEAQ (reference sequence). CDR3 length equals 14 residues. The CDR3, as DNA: TGTGCCAGCAGCTTAAGAGCTTCGGACACTGAAGCTTTCTTT. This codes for CASSLRASDTEAFF. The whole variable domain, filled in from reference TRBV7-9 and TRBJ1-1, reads DTGVSQNPRHKITKRGQNVTFRCDPISEHNRLYWYRQTLGQGPEFLTYFQNEAQLEKSRLLSDRFSAERPKGSFSTLEIQRTEQGDSAMYLCASSLRASDTEAFFGQGTRLTVV.

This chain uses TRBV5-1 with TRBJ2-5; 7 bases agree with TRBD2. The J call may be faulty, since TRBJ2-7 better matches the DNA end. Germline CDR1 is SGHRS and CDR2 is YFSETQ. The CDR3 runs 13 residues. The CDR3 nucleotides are TGCGCCAGCGCGCCGGGACTACCCTACGAGCAGTACTTC. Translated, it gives CASAPGLPYEQYF.

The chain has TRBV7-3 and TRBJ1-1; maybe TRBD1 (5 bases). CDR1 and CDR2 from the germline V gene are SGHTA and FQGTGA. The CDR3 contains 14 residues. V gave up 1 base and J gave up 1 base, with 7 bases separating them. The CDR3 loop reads CASSLIGENTEAFF. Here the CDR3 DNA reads TGTGCCAGCAGCTTAATAGGGGAGAACACTGAAGCTTTCTTT.